The 22 T cell receptor beta chains reported below all come from one sample, sequenced in a study of blood T cell repertoires in COVID-19. Sequencing used immunoSEQ multiplex PCR; TCRdb keeps in-frame clones, though not all of them. The repertoire holds 20,000 to 25,000 clones, roughly 80% seen once, with about 48% in the top ten. What was sequenced was peripheral blood. The receptor source for this set is a man between 65 and 80 years old with acute or convalescent COVID-19.

This clone has only a few counts. DNA of the CDR3: TGTGCCAGCAGCTTGTCCAGGCCCCAGGGAGAGCAGTTCTTC. It specifies CASSLSRPQGEQFF. The rearrangement joins TRBV7-2 to TRBJ2-1; D is possibly TRBD1 (5 bases). The CDR3 loop spans 14 amino acids. Germline V CDR1 and CDR2: SGHTA, FQGNSA. The V end lost 3 bases, the J end lost 10 bases, and 16 bases lay between the germline ends. Using reference TRBV7-2 and TRBJ2-1 for the parts outside the CDR3, the full variable domain is GAGVSQSPSNKVTEKGKDVELRCDPISGHTALYWYRQSLGQGLEFLIYFQGNSAPDKSGLPSDRFSAERTGGSVSTLTIQRTQQEDSAVYLCASSLSRPQGEQFFGPGTRLTVL.

The rearrangement joins TRBV7-6 to TRBJ2-5, with 16 bases that match TRBD2. This CDR3 spans 19 amino acids. Germline assignment: CDR1 SGHVS and CDR2 FNYEAQ. V was clipped by 5 bases and J by 5 bases; unmatched bases: 14. CDR3 residues: CASSTDPGLAGGFEETQYF. CDR3 DNA sequence: TGTGCCAGCAGCACCGATCCGGGACTAGCGGGAGGGTTTGAGGAGACCCAGTACTTC.

V is TRBV9 and J is TRBJ2-5; D perhaps matches TRBD2 (6 bases). Germline values: CDR1 SGDLS, CDR2 YYNGEE. Between the trimmed V and J ends, which lost 0 bases and 5 bases, there was a span of 14 bases. The CDR3 has 15 residues. This CDR3 is CASSVARTTYETQYF. DNA of the CDR3: TGTGCCAGCAGCGTAGCCAGGACTACATACGAGACCCAGTACTTC.

V is TRBV29-1 and J is TRBJ2-7; D remains ambiguous. Germline lookup yields CDR1 SQVTM and CDR2 ANQGSEA. The V end was cut by 0 bases, the J end by 5 bases, with 5 bases between. The CDR3 contains 11 residues. CDR3 amino acids: CSVEDSDEQYF. CDR3 coding DNA: TGCAGCGTTGAAGACTCGGACGAGCAGTACTTC.

V and J are TRBV5-8 and TRBJ1-2, with 8 bases lining up with TRBD1. CDR1 and CDR2 (germline): SGHTS, YDEGEE. The junction had 5 bases not matched to a gene; V was cut back by 3 bases and J by 7 bases. This CDR3 spans 13 amino acids. The CDR3 here is CASSWTGYGGYTF. The CDR3 DNA is TGTGCCAGCAGCTGGACAGGGTATGGTGGCTACACCTTC.

The chain carries TRBV7-2 and TRBJ1-3; D might be TRBD1 (6 bases). Germline V gene lookup returns CDR1 SGHTA and CDR2 FQGNSA. Trimming shortened V by 4 bases and J by 4 bases, and 11 bases separated the two germline ends. The length of the CDR3 is 14 residues. CDR3 in amino acids: CASSSQGAGNTIYF. CDR3 DNA: TGTGCCAGCAGCTCACAGGGAGCAGGAAACACCATATATTTT.

The J gene is TRBJ1-6, the V gene TRBV10-3; TRBD1 might be the D (5 bases). Germline V CDR1 and CDR2: ENHRY, SYGVKD. The CDR3 has 16 residues. Between the trimmed V and J ends, which lost 8 bases and 0 bases, there was a span of 14 bases. In DNA form, the CDR3 reads TGTGCCATCGATCGGGGCGGGAGCTCCTATAATTCACCCCTCCACTTT. As protein: CAIDRGGSSYNSPLHF.

This CDR3 reads CASSLGPGQSYEQYF. The CDR3 bases are TGTGCCAGCAGCTTGGGACCGGGACAATCCTACGAGCAGTACTTC. J is TRBJ2-7 and V is TRBV5-6; D might be TRBD1 (6 bases). Deletions cut 0 bases from V and 1 base from J, with 11 bases between. This CDR3 is built from 15 residues. From germline, CDR1 is SGHDT and CDR2 YYEEEE.

The V gene is TRBV20-1, the J gene TRBJ1-1; D gene uncertain. Germline CDR1 is DFQATT and CDR2 is SNEGSKA (reference sequence). This CDR3 spans 11 amino acids. V lost 3 bases, J lost 4 bases, and 6 bases lay in between. The chain's CDR3 is CSASRGTEAFF. CDR3 bases: TGCAGTGCTAGTAGAGGCACTGAAGCTTTCTTT.

CDR3 in amino acids: CASSFRVSDYGYTF. The CDR3 coding sequence is TGTGCCAGCAGTTTTCGGGTTAGCGACTATGGCTACACCTTC. The rearrangement joins TRBV27 to TRBJ1-2; no clear D gene. Looked up from germline, CDR1 is MNHEY and CDR2 is SMNVEV (reference sequence). This CDR3 has 14 amino acids. V lost 3 bases and J lost 3, with 11 bases in between.

This clone appeared a single time. The chain has TRBV6-2 or TRBV6-3 and TRBJ2-1; D call uncertain. There are 13 residues in the CDR3. Germline V gene data show CDR1 as MNHEY and CDR2 as SVGEGT. V lost 5 bases and J 8 bases, leaving 13 bases between the germline ends. The CDR3 bases are TGTGCCAGCAGTCGCGGCCTTCCCCATGAGCAGTTCTTC. Residues: CASSRGLPHEQFF.

V usage is TRBV19 and J usage is TRBJ1-2; 10 bases agree with TRBD1. The CDR3 runs to 13 residues. Germline V gene data show CDR1 as LNHDA and CDR2 as SQIVND (reference sequence). The trim removed 5 bases at V and 8 bases at J, leaving 5 bases unmatched. CDR3 in amino acids: CASSHGTGEGYTF. The CDR3 nucleotides read TGTGCCAGTAGTCACGGGACAGGGGAAGGCTACACCTTC.

This chain links TRBV7-2 with TRBJ2-2; D gene uncertain. V lost 5 bases to trimming and J lost 4 bases, with 11 bases between them. This CDR3 has 14 amino acids. Germline assignment: CDR1 SGHTA and CDR2 FQGNSA. For the CDR3, the DNA is TGTGCCAGCAGCACAGTTTACGGCACCGGGGAGCTGTTTTTT. It yields the protein CASSTVYGTGELFF. The variable domain in full, with the rest retrieved from reference TRBV7-2 and TRBJ2-2, is GAGVSQSPSNKVTEKGKDVELRCDPISGHTALYWYRQSLGQGLEFLIYFQGNSAPDKSGLPSDRFSAERTGGSVSTLTIQRTQQEDSAVYLCASSTVYGTGELFFGEGSRLTVL.

The V call is TRBV2, the J call TRBJ1-2; D gene ambiguous. Germline CDR1 and CDR2: SNHLY and FYNNEI. The CDR3 spans 14 residues. Trimming cost V 1 base and J 3 bases, with 9 bases left between them. For the CDR3, the DNA is TGTGCCAGCAGTGAAGTGCAGCGGTACTATGGCTACACCTTC. Amino acids: CASSEVQRYYGYTF.

Here the CDR3 DNA reads TGTGCCAGCAGACCCGGGGGGAACACTGAAGCTTTCTTT. This translates into CASRPGGNTEAFF. J is TRBJ1-1 and V is TRBV7-6; TRBD1 is a possible D gene (5 bases). CDR3 length: 13 amino acids. Germline CDR1 and CDR2: SGHVS and FNYEAQ. Trimming stripped 6 bases from V and 1 base from J, with 9 bases between.

The chain employs TRBV4-1 and TRBJ2-7; 8 nucleotides line up with TRBD1. Trimming cost V 6 bases and J 1 base; bases outside gene matches: 8. Germline V gene data show CDR1 as MGHRA and CDR2 as YSYEKL. The CDR3 is 15 residues long. CDR3 region: CASRISGQASYEQYF. In nucleotides, the CDR3 is TGCGCCAGCAGAATTTCGGGACAGGCTTCCTACGAGCAGTACTTC.

The chain has TRBV6-5 and TRBJ2-7, with 15 positions matching TRBD2. V was pared by 8 bases and J by 4 bases, with 3 bases of the junction left unmatched. The germline V gene has CDR1 MNHEY and CDR2 SVGAGI. This CDR3 has 14 residues. In DNA form, the CDR3 reads TGTGCCAGCGGACTAGCGGGAGGGGAATACGAGCAGTACTTC. Translated, it gives CASGLAGGEYEQYF.

This clone showed up just a few times. This chain uses TRBV5-1 with TRBJ2-5, with TRBD1 identical over 8 bases. The CDR3 contains 16 residues. CDR1 is SGHRS, CDR2 YFSETQ, per germline. V dropped 1 base and J dropped 1; count of bases not matched to a gene: 6. The CDR3 coding sequence is TGCGCCAGCAGCTTGACGGGACAGGTCCTCCAAGAGACCCAGTACTTC. It specifies CASSLTGQVLQETQYF.

The chain combines TRBV27 with TRBJ1-4; TRBD1 matches at 7 bases. Germline CDR1 reads MNHEY; CDR2 reads SMNVEV (reference sequence). V lost 0 bases to trimming and J lost 4 bases; unmatched junction nucleotides: 8. This CDR3 has 17 residues. CDR3 protein: CASSLSPRQGSNEKLFF. The CDR3 nucleotides are TGTGCCAGCAGTTTATCCCCCCGACAGGGAAGTAATGAAAAACTGTTTTTT. The variable domain in full, completed from reference TRBV27 and TRBJ1-4, reads EAQVTQNPRYLITVTGKKLTVTCSQNMNHEYMSWYRQDPGLGLRQIYYSMNVEVTDKGDVPEGYKVSRKEKRNFPLILESPSPNQTSLYFCASSLSPRQGSNEKLFFGSGTQLSVL.

The V gene is TRBV7-3, the J gene TRBJ2-6; 10 nucleotides match TRBD1. The CDR3 is 18 amino acids. Germline CDR1 SGHTA, CDR2 FQGTGA. V lost 7 bases, J lost 3 bases, and 12 bases stayed unmatched. CDR3 coding DNA: TGTGCCAGCACCTATACGGGGACAGGGGAGCTTGGGGCCAACGTCCTGACTTTC. Translated: CASTYTGTGELGANVLTF.

The V gene is TRBV6-5, the J gene TRBJ1-4, with 7 nucleotides matching TRBD1. Germline CDR1 reads MNHEY; CDR2 reads SVGAGI. V lost 2 bases, J lost 5 bases, and 2 bases stayed unmatched. CDR3 length: 14 residues. CDR3 residues: CASSYDRENEKLFF. The CDR3 DNA reads TGTGCCAGCAGTTACGACAGGGAGAATGAAAAACTGTTTTTT.

This chain uses TRBV6-4 with TRBJ2-1, with 8 bases that match TRBD1. CDR3 length equals 13 residues. After removal of 6 bases from V and 6 bases from J, the junction contained 4 bases not matched to a gene. CDR1 and CDR2 from the germline V gene are MRHNA and SNTAGT. The CDR3 reads CASSGQGGNEQFF. Here the CDR3 DNA reads TGTGCCAGCAGCGGACAGGGTGGCAATGAGCAGTTCTTC.